A single sample gave rise to the 5 T cell receptor beta chains below, sequenced in a study of cytomegalovirus exposure and HLA in healthy donors. 13 Jbeta primers and 60 Vbeta primers were used for the PCR. Profiled with immunoSEQ multiplex PCR; TCRdb holds only in-frame clones, not every one. The repertoire holds approximately 160,000 clones, with roughly 73% as singletons. The sequenced sample was PBMCs. The receptors were sampled from a male donor in good health and CMV-seronegative.

The V and J genes are TRBV7-2 and TRBJ2-1, with 14 bases identical to TRBD2. The CDR3 contains 15 residues. From germline, CDR1 is SGHTA and CDR2 FQGNSA. Trimming took 5 bases from V and 8 from J; bases not matched to a gene: 5. This chain's CDR3 is CASSQTSGRAYEQFF. The CDR3 DNA follows: TGTGCCAGCAGCCAGACTAGCGGGAGGGCCTATGAGCAGTTCTTC.

The rearrangement uses TRBV9 and TRBJ2-2; 10 bases match TRBD2. The CDR3 is 16 residues long. Per germline, CDR1 SGDLS and CDR2 YYNGEE. The ends lost 3 bases at V and 1 base at J; junction bases unmatched: 3. CDR3 amino acids: CASSATSGVNTGELFF. DNA for the CDR3: TGTGCCAGCAGCGCAACTAGCGGGGTGAACACCGGGGAGCTGTTTTTT.

The gene calls are TRBV9 and TRBJ1-1; D is perhaps TRBD1 (6 bases). Per germline, CDR1 SGDLS and CDR2 YYNGEE. The CDR3 loop spans 14 amino acids. The V and J ends lost 3 bases and 0 bases respectively, with 9 bases between them. The CDR3 here is CASSADSLNTEAFF. The CDR3 DNA reads TGTGCCAGCAGCGCGGACAGTTTGAACACTGAAGCTTTCTTT.

The chain carries TRBV2 and TRBJ2-3; the match to TRBD1 covers 11 bases. This CDR3 region has 16 residues. Germline CDR1 and CDR2: SNHLY and FYNNEI. With V trimmed by 6 bases and J by 2 bases, 7 bases remained unmatched. The CDR3 loop reads CASRRTGGATTDTQYF. The CDR3 DNA reads TGTGCCAGCAGGAGGACAGGGGGCGCAACCACAGATACGCAGTATTTT.

The chain is built from TRBV27 and TRBJ1-1; D is possibly TRBD1 (6 bases). Germline CDR1 MNHEY, CDR2 SMNVEV (reference sequence). Trimming took 7 bases from V and 3 from J, leaving 18 bases between them. The CDR3 has 15 amino acids. The CDR3 coding sequence is TGTGCCAGCATCCGCCCCAGGGGCCCACACACTGAAGCTTTCTTT. This gives the protein CASIRPRGPHTEAFF.